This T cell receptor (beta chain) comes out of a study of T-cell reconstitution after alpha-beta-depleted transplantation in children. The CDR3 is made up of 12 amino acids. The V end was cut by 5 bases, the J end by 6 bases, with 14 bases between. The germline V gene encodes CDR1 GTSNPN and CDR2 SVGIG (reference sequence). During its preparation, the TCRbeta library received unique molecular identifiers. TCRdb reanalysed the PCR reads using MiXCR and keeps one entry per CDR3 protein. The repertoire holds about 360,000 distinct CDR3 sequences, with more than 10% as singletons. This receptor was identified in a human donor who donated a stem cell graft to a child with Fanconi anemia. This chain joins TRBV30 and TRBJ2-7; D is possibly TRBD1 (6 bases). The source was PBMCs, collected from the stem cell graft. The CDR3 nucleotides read TGTGCCTGGGCCGTTACAGGGTTCGAGCAGTACTTC. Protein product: CAWAVTGFEQYF. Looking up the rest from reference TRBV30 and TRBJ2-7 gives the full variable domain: SQTIHQWPATLVQPVGSPLSLECTVEGTSNPNLYWYRQAAGRGLQLLFYSVGIGQISSEVPQNLSASRPQDRQFILSSKKLLLSDSGFYLCAWAVTGFEQYFGPGTRLTVT.